This T cell receptor beta chain appears in the sequencing data of a study of blood T cell repertoires in COVID-19. The wider study: Sites across the United States, Italy and Spain contributed samples from acute and convalescent COVID-19.

Method: immunoSEQ multiplex PCR; TCRdb's copy keeps in-frame clones and lacks some. The sample includes 200,000 to 300,000 clones, 87% seen only once; the top ten take about 1.6%. Unmatched junction bases numbered 10, after V lost 0 bases and J lost 11 bases. This CDR3 is 14 amino acids long. Looked up from germline, CDR1 is SGHNT and CDR2 is YYREEE (reference sequence). The receptor was derived from a woman aged 40 to 50 who had recovered from COVID-19. Sequencing was performed on peripheral blood. This sequence joins TRBV5-4 and TRBJ1-1; TRBD1 aligns across 7 bases. The CDR3 here is CASSLGVQGEGAFF. CDR3 nucleotides: TGTGCCAGCAGCTTGGGGGTGCAGGGGGAAGGGGCTTTCTTT.